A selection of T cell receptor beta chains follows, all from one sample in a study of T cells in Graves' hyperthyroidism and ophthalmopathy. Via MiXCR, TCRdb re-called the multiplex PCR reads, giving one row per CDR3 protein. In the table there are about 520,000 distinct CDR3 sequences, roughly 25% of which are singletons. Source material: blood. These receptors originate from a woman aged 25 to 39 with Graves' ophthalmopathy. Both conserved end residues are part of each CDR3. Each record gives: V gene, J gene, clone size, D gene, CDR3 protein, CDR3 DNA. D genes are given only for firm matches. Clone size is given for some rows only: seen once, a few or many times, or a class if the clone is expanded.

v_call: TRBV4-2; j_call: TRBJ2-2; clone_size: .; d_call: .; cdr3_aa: CASSQVRVGTGELFF; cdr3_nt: TGTGCCAGCAGCCAAGTGAGGGTTGGGACCGGGGAGCTGTTTTTT
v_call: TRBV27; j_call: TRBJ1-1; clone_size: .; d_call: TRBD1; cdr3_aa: CASSYHTGVSNTEAFF; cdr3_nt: TGTGCCAGCAGTTACCATACAGGGGTCTCCAACACTGAAGCTTTCTTT
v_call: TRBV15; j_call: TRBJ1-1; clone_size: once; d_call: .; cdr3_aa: CATKTFPAGNTEAFF; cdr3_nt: TGTGCCACCAAAACCTTCCCGGCGGGGAACACTGAAGCTTTCTTT
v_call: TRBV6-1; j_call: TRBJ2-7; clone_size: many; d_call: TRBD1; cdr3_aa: CASTPGGSYEQYF; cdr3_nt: TGTGCCAGCACCCCAGGGGGCTCCTACGAGCAGTACTTC
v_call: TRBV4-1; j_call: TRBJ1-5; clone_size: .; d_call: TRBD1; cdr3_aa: CASSHPFRDRALWPQHF; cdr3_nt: TGCGCCAGCAGCCACCCTTTTAGGGACAGGGCGTTGTGGCCCCAGCATTTT
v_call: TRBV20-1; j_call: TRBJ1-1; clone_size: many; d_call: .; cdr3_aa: CSATPSPPGNTEAFF; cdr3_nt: TGCAGTGCGACCCCCTCCCCCCCCGGGAACACTGAAGCTTTCTTT
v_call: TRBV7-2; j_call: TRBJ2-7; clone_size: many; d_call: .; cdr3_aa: CASSFYGYEQYF; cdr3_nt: TGTGCCAGCAGCTTTTACGGCTACGAGCAGTACTTC
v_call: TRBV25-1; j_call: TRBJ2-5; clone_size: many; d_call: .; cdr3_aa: CASTQGGTDQETQYF; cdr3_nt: TGTGCCAGCACCCAGGGGGGGACAGACCAAGAGACCCAGTACTTC
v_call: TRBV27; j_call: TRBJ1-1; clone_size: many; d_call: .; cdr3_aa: CASISGAGTEAFF; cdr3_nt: TGTGCCAGCATCTCGGGCGCGGGCACTGAAGCTTTCTTT
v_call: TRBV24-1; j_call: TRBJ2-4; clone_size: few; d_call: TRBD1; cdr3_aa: CATSVYTDRGDIQYF; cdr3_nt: TGTGCCACCAGTGTGTACACGGACAGGGGGGACATTCAGTACTTC
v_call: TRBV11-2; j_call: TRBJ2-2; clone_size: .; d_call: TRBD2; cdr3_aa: CASSSRWGGRVYTGELFF; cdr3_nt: TGTGCCAGCAGCTCGAGGTGGGGCGGGAGGGTGTACACCGGGGAGCTGTTTTTT
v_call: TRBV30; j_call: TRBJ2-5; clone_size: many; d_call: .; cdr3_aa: CAWSARGETQYF; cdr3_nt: TGTGCCTGGAGTGCTAGGGGAGAGACCCAGTACTTC
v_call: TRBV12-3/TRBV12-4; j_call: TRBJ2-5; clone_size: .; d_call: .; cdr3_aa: CASSLAQAAGTQYF; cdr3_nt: TGTGCCAGCAGTTTAGCGCAGGCGGCCGGGACCCAGTACTTC
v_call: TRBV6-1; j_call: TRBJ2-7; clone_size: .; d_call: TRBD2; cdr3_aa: CASSDPWLAGFYEQYF; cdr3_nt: TGTGCCAGCAGTGACCCCTGGCTAGCGGGGTTCTACGAGCAGTACTTC
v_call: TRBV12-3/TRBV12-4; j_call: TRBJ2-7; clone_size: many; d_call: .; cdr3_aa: CASRPAGTAGGEQYF; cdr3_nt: TGTGCCAGCAGGCCTGCGGGGACAGCGGGCGGGGAGCAGTACTTC
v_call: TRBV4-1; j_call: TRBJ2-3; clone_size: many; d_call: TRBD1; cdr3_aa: CASSQTRGSTDTQYF; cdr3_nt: TGCGCCAGCAGCCAAACCAGGGGGAGCACAGATACGCAGTATTTT
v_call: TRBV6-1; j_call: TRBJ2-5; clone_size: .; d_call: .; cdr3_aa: CASSEEQGGAETQYF; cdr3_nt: TGTGCCAGCAGTGAGGAACAGGGTGGCGCGGAGACCCAGTACTTC
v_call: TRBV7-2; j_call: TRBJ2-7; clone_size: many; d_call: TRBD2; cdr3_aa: CASSSYGGAAYEQYF; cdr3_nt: TGTGCCAGCAGCTCATACGGGGGGGCCGCCTACGAGCAGTACTTC
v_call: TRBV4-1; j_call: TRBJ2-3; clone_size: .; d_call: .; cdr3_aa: CASSQDTSVSTDTQYF; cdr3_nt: TGCGCCAGCAGCCAAGATACGAGCGTCAGCACAGATACGCAGTATTTT
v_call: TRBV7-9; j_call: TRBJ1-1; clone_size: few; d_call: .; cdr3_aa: CASTNLQTGAAFF; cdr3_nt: TGTGCCAGCACCAACCTACAGACCGGGGCAGCTTTCTTT